This T cell receptor (beta chain) appears in the sequencing data of a study of cytomegalovirus exposure and HLA in healthy donors. The study ran its PCR with 60 Vbeta and 13 Jbeta primers. The assay was immunoSEQ multiplex PCR, and TCRdb's table has in-frame clones only and misses some. The sample has over 150,000 clones, less than 85% seen once; the top ten hold around 4%. Germline CDR1 and CDR2: SGHRS and YFSETQ. This CDR3 is built from 16 residues. Trimming cost V 3 bases and J 3 bases; bases outside gene matches: 10. The chain couples TRBV5-1 to TRBJ2-5; 8 bases are a match to TRBD2. This TCR derives from a man in his forties in good health and CMV-seronegative. Sequenced sample: PBMCs. DNA of the CDR3: TGCGCCAGCAGCTCGGAGGGGTTAGCGGGGAAAGAGACCCAGTACTTC. Protein sequence: CASSSEGLAGKETQYF.